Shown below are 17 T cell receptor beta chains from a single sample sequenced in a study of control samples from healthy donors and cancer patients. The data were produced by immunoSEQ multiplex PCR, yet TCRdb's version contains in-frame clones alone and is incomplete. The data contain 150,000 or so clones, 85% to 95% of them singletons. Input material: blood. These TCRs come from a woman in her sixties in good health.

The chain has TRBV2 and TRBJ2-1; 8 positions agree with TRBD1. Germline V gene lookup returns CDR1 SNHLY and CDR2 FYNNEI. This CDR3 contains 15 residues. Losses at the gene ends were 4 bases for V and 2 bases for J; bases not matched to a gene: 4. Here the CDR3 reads CASSGTGPTYNEQFF. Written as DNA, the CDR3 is TGTGCCAGCAGTGGGACAGGGCCTACCTACAATGAGCAGTTCTTC.

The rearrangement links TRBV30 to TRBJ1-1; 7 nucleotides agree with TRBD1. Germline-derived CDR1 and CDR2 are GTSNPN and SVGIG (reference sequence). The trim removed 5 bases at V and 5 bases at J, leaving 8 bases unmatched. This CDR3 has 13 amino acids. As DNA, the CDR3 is TGTGCCTGGCAAGAGCAGGGGGGTACTGAAGCTTTCTTT. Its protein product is CAWQEQGGTEAFF.

CDR3 region: CASSLDAGGTYNEQFF. CDR3 bases: TGTGCCAGCAGCTTAGACGCAGGGGGTACCTACAATGAGCAGTTCTTC. The V gene is TRBV11-3, the J gene TRBJ2-1; 7 bases align to TRBD1. This CDR3 region has 16 residues. Germline assignment: CDR1 SGHNT and CDR2 YENEEA. The V segment lost 0 bases and the J segment 2 bases; nucleotides outside the gene matches: 4.

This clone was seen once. The CDR3 here is CASVTGTDHSPLHF. CDR3 DNA sequence: TGTGCCAGCGTCACCGGGACAGACCATTCACCCCTCCACTTT. V and J are TRBV7-9 and TRBJ1-6, with 7 bases matching TRBD1. Germline V gene sequence: CDR1 SEHNR, CDR2 FQNEAQ (reference sequence). The CDR3 contains 14 residues. The ends lost 8 bases at V and 8 bases at J; junction bases unmatched: 9. Based on the CDR3 plus reference TRBV7-9 and TRBJ1-6, the full variable domain is DTGVSQNPRHKITKRGQNVTFRCDPISEHNRLYWYRQTLGQGPEFLTYFQNEAQLEKSRLLSDRFSAERPKGSFSTLEIQRTEQGDSAMYLCASVTGTDHSPLHFGNGTRLTVT.

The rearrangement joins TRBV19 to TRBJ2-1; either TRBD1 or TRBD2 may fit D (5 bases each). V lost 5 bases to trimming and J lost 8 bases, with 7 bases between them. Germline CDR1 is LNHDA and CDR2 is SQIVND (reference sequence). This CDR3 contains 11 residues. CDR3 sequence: CASSPGHEQFF. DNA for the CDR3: TGTGCCAGTAGTCCGGGACATGAGCAGTTCTTC.

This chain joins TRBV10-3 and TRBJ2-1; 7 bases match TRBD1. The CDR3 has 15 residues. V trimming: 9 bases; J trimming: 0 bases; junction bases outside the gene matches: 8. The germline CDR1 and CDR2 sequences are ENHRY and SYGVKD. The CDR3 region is CAITGTESSYNEQFF. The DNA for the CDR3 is TGTGCCATAACCGGGACAGAGAGCTCCTACAATGAGCAGTTCTTC.

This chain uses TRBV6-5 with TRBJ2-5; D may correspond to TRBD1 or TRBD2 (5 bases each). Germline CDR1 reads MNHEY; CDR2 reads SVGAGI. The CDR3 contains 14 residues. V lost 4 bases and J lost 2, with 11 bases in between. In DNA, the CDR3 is TGTGCCAGCAGTTTTGGGACCGCACAAGAGACCCAGTACTTC. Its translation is CASSFGTAQETQYF.

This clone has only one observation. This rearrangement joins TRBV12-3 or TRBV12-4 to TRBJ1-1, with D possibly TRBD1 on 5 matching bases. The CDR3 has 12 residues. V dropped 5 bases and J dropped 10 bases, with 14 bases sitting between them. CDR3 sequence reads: CASSLGPGGAFF. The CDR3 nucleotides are TGTGCCAGCAGTCTAGGCCCCGGGGGAGCTTTCTTT.

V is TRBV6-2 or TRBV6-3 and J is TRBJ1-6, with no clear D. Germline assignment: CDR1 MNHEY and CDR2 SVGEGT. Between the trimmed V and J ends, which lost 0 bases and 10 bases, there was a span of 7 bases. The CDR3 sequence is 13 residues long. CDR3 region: CASSYSNPSPLHF. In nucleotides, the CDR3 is TGTGCCAGCAGTTACTCGAATCCCTCACCCCTCCACTTT.

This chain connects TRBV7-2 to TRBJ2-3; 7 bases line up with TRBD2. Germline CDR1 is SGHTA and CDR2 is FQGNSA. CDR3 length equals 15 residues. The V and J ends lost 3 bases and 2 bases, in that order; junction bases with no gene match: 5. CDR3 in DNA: TGTGCCAGCAGCTTGGGGGGGGGACTCACAGATACGCAGTATTTT. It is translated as CASSLGGGLTDTQYF. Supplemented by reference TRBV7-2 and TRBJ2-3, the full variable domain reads GAGVSQSPSNKVTEKGKDVELRCDPISGHTALYWYRQSLGQGLEFLIYFQGNSAPDKSGLPSDRFSAERTGGSVSTLTIQRTQQEDSAVYLCASSLGGGLTDTQYFGPGTRLTVL.

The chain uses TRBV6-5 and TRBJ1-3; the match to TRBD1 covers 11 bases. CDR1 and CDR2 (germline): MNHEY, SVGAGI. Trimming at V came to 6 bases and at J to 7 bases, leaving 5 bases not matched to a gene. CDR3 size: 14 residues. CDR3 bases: TGTGCCAGCAGGTCAGGACAGGGGGCGAACACCATATATTTT. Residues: CASRSGQGANTIYF.

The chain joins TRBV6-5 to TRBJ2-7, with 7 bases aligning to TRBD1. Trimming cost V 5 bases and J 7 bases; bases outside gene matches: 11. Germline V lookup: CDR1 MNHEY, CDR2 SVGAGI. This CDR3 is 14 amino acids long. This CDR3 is CASSPRTGSWEQYF. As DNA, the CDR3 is TGTGCCAGCAGTCCCCGGACAGGTTCCTGGGAGCAGTACTTC.

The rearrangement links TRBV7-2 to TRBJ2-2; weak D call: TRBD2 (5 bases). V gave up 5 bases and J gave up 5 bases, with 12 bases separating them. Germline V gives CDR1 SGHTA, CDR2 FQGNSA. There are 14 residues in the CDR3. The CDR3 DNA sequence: TGTGCCAGCAGCCCAGAGGGTGGGACCGGGGAGCTGTTTTTT. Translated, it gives CASSPEGGTGELFF.

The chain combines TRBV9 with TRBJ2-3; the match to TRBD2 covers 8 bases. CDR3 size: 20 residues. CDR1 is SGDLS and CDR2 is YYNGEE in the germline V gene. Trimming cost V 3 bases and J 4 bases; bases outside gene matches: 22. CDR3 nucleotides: TGTGCCAGCAGCGCACCCGGGACTAGGGGCCACATGGTTCGGGCAGATACGCAGTATTTT. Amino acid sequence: CASSAPGTRGHMVRADTQYF.

The CDR3 DNA sequence: TGTGCCAGCAGTCCGGGGACACCCGGGCTAGGGATTGGGGGCTACACCTTC. Translating gives CASSPGTPGLGIGGYTF. This chain connects TRBV6-6 to TRBJ1-2, with a possible D match to TRBD1 (6 bases). Trimming cost V 5 bases and J 8 bases, with 27 bases left between them. The CDR3 loop spans 17 amino acids. Germline loops: CDR1 MNHNY, CDR2 SVGAGI (reference sequence).

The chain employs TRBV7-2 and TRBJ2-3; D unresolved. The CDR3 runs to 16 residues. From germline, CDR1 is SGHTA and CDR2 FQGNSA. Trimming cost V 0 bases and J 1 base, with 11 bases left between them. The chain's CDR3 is CASSLAGFWGTDTQYF. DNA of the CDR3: TGTGCCAGCAGCTTAGCGGGCTTCTGGGGCACAGATACGCAGTATTTT.

The CDR3, as DNA: TGTGCCAGCATCGGGACAGGGGATTATAATTCACCCCTCCACTTT. This gives the protein CASIGTGDYNSPLHF. V and J are TRBV2 and TRBJ1-6; 10 nucleotides align to TRBD1. CDR1 is SNHLY and CDR2 is FYNNEI in the germline V gene. The CDR3 extends over 15 amino acids. V shed 7 bases and J 4 bases; nucleotides not matched to a gene: 4.